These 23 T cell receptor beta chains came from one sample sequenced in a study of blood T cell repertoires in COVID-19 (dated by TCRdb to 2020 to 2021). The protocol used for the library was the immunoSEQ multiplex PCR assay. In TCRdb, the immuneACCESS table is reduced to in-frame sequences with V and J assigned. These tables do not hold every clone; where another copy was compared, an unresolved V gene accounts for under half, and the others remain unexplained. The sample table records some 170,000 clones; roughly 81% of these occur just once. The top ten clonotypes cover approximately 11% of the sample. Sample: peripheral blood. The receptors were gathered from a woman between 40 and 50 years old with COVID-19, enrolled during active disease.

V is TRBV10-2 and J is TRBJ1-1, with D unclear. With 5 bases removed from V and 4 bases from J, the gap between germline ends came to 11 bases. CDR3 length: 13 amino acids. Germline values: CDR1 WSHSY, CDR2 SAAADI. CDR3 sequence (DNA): TGCGCCAGCAGTTCCCTGGGCCCCACTGAAGCTTTCTTT. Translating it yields CASSSLGPTEAFF.

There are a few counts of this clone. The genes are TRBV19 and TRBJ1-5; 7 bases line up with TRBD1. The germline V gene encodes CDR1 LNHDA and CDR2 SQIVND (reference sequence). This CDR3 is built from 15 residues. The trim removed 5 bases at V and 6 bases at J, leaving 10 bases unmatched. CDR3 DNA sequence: TGTGCCAGTAGTGTGGGACAGCTCGGGGGTCAGCCCCAGCATTTT. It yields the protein CASSVGQLGGQPQHF.

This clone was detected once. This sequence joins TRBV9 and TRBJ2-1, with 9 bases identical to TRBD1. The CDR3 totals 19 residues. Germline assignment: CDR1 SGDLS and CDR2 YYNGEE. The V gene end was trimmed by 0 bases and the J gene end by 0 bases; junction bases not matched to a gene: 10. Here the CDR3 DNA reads TGTGCCAGCAGCGTAGGATCCGGGACAGGGAAAAGCTCCTACAATGAGCAGTTCTTC. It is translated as CASSVGSGTGKSSYNEQFF.

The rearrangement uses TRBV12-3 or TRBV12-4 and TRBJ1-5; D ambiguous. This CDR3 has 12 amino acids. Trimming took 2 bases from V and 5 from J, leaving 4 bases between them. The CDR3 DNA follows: TGTGCCAGCAGTTTATTCGATCAGCCCCAGCATTTT. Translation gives CASSLFDQPQHF.

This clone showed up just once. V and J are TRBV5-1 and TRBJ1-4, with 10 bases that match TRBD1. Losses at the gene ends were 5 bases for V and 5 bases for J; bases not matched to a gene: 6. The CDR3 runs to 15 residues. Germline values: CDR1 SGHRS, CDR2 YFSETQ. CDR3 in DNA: TGCGCCAGCAGACCTCCGGGACAGGGGAATGAAAAACTGTTTTTT. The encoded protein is CASRPPGQGNEKLFF.

The chain's CDR3 is CASSLEAGNQPQHF. CDR3 bases: TGCGCCAGCAGCTTGGAAGCGGGCAATCAGCCCCAGCATTTT. The V call is TRBV5-1, the J call TRBJ1-5; D gene unclear. The CDR3 loop spans 14 amino acids. The germline V gene encodes CDR1 SGHRS and CDR2 YFSETQ. Trimming removed 0 bases from V and 2 bases from J, with 6 bases in between.

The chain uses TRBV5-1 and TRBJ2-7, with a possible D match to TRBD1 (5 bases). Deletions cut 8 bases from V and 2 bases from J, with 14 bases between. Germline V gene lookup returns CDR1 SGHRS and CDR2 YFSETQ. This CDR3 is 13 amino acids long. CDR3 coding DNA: TGCGCCAGTCAGGGAACCGCCGCCTACGAGCAGTACTTC. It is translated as CASQGTAAYEQYF.

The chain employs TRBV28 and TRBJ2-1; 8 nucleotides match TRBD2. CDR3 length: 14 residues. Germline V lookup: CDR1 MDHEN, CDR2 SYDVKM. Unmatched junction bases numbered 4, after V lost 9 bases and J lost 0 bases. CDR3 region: CASKSGSSYNEQFF. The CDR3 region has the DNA TGTGCCAGTAAGAGCGGGAGCTCCTACAATGAGCAGTTCTTC.

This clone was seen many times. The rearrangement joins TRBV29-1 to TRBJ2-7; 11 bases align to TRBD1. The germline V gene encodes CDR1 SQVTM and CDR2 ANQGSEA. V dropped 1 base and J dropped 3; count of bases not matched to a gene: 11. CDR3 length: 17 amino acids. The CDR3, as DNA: TGCAGCGTTGAAGCACCCGGGGGGACAGGGGGGAACTACGAGCAGTACTTC. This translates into CSVEAPGGTGGNYEQYF.

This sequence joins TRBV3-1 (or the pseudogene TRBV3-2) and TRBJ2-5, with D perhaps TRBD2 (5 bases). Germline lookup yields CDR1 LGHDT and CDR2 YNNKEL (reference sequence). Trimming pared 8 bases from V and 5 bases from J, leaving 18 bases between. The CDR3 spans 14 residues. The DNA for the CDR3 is TGTGCCAGCTGCCCCGACTATCCCTGGGAGACCCAGTACTTC. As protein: CASCPDYPWETQYF.

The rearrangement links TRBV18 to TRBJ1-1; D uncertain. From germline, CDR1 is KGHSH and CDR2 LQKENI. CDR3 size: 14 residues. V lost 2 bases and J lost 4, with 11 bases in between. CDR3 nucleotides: TGTGCCAGCTCACCAAGGAACAGTCGCACTGAAGCTTTCTTT. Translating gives CASSPRNSRTEAFF.

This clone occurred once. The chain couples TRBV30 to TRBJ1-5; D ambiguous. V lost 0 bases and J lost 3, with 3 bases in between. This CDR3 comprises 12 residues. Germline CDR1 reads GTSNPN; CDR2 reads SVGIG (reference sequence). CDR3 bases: TGTGCCTGGAGTGTCTTCAATCAGCCCCAGCATTTT. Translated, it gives CAWSVFNQPQHF.

CDR3 region: CASSHLGLAGDHGGLGEQYF. For the CDR3, the DNA is TGTGCCAGCAGCCACCTGGGACTAGCGGGAGATCATGGAGGCCTTGGCGAGCAGTACTTC. The chain carries TRBV3-1 (or the pseudogene TRBV3-2) and TRBJ2-7; 14 bases are a match to TRBD2. Trimming cost V 3 bases and J 6 bases; bases outside gene matches: 19. From germline, CDR1 is LGHDT and CDR2 YNNKEL (reference sequence). The CDR3 is 20 residues long.

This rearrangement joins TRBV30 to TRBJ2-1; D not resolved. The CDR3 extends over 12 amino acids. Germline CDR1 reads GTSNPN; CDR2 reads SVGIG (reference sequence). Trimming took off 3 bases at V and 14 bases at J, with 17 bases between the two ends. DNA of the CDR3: TGTGCCTGGAGGCTAGATCGCGGAGAGGAGTTCTTC. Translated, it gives CAWRLDRGEEFF.

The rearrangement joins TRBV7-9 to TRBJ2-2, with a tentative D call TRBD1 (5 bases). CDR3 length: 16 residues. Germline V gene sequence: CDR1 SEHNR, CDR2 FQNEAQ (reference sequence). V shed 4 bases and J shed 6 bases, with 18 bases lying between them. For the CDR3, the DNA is TGTGCCAGCAGCTCGCTCAGGGCAGGAAAGGCCGGGGAGCTGTTTTTT. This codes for CASSSLRAGKAGELFF.

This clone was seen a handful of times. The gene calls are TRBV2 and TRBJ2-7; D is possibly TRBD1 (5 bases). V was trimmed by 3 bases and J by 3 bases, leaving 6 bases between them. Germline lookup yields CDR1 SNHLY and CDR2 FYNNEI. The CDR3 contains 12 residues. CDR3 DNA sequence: TGTGCCAGCAGTGATCAGGGCTACGAGCAGTACGTC. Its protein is CASSDQGYEQYV.

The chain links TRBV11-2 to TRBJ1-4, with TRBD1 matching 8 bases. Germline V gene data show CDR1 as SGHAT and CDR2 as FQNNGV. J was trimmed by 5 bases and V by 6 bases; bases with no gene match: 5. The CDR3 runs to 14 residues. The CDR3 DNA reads TGTGCCAGCAGTCAACAGGGGGAGAATGAAAAACTGTTTTTT. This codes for CASSQQGENEKLFF.

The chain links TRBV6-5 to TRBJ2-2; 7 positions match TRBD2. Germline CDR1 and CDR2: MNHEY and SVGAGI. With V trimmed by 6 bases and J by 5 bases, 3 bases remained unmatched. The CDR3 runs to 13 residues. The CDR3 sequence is CASRRENTGELFF. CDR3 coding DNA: TGTGCCAGCAGGCGGGAGAATACCGGGGAGCTGTTTTTT.

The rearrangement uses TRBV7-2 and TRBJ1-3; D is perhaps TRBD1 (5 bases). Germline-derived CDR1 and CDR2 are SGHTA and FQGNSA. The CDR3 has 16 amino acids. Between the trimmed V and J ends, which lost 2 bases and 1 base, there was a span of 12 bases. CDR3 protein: CASSLWGEGSGNTIYF. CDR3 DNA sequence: TGTGCCAGCAGCTTATGGGGGGAAGGGTCTGGAAACACCATATATTTT.

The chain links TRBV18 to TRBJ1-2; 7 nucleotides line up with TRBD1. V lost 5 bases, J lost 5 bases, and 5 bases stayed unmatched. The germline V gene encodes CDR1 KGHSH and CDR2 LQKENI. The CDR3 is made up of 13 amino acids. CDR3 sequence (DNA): TGTGCCAGCTCAGTGGACAGGATGTATGGCTACACCTTC. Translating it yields CASSVDRMYGYTF. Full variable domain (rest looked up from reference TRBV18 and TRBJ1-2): NAGVMQNPRHLVRRRGQEARLRCSPMKGHSHVYWYRQLPEEGLKFMVYLQKENIIDESGMPKERFSAEFPKEGPSILRIQQVVRGDSAAYFCASSVDRMYGYTFGSGTRLTVV.

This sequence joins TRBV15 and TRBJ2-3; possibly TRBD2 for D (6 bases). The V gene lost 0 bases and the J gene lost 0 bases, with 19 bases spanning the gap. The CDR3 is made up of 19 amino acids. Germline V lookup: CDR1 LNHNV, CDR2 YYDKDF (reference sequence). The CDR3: CATSRDLFLRDSSTDTQYF. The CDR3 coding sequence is TGTGCCACCAGCAGAGATTTGTTTTTGAGGGACTCAAGCACAGATACGCAGTATTTT.

This chain's CDR3 is CASRAGSSYEQYF. In nucleotides, the CDR3 is TGTGCCAGCAGGGCCGGGAGCTCCTACGAGCAGTACTTC. The V gene is TRBV14, the J gene TRBJ2-7; D may be TRBD2 (6 bases). There are 13 residues in the CDR3. CDR1 and CDR2 (germline): SGHDN, FVKESK. Trimming cost V 6 bases and J 0 bases, with 9 bases left between them.

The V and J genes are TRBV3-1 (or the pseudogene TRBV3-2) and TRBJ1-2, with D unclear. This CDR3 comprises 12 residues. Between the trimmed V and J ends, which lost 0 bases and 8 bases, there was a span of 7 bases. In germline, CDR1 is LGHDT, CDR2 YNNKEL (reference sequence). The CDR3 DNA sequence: TGTGCCAGCAGCCAAGATCTTGGCGGCTACACCTTC. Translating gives CASSQDLGGYTF.